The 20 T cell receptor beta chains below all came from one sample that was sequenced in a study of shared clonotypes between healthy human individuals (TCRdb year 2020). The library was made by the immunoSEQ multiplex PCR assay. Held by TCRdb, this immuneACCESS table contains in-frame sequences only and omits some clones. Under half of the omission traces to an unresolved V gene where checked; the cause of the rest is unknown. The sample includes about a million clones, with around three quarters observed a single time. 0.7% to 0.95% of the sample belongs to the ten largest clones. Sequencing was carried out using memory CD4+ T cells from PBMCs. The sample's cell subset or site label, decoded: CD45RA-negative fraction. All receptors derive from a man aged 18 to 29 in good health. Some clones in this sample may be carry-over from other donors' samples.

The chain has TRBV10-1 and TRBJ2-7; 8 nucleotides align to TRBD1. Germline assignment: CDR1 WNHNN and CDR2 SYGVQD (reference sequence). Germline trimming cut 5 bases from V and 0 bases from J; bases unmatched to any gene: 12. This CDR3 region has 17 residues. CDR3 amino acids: CASSQVPGTGDSYEQYF. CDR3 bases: TGCGCCAGCAGTCAAGTTCCCGGGACAGGCGACTCCTACGAGCAGTACTTC.

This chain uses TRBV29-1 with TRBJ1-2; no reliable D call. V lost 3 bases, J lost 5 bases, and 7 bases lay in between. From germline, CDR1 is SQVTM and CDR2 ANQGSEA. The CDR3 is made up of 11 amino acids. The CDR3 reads CSVDLGYGYTF. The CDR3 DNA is TGCAGCGTTGATCTGGGATATGGCTACACCTTC.

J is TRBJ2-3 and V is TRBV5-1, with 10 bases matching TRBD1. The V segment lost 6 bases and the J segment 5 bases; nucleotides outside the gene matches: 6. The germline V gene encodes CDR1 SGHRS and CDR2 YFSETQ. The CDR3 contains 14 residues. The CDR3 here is CASTRTGGIDTQYF. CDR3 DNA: TGCGCCAGCACCCGGACAGGGGGGATAGATACGCAGTATTTT.

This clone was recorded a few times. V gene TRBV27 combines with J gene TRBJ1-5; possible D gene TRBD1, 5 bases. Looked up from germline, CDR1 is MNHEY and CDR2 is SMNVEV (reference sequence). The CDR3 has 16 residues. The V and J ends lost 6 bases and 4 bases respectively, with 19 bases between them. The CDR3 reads CASSRLSGGGNQPQHF. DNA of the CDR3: TGTGCCAGCAGCCGCTTATCTGGGGGTGGAAATCAGCCCCAGCATTTT.

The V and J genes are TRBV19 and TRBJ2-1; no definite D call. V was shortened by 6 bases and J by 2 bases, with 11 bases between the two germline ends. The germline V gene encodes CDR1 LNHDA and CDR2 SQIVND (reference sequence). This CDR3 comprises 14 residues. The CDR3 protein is CASRERTTYNEQFF. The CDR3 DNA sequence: TGTGCCAGTAGAGAACGGACGACCTACAATGAGCAGTTCTTC. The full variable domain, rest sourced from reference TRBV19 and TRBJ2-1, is DGGITQSPKYLFRKEGQNVTLSCEQNLNHDAMYWYRQDPGQGLRLIYYSQIVNDFQKGDIAEGYSVSREKKESFPLTVTSAQKNPTAFYLCASRERTTYNEQFFGPGTRLTVL.

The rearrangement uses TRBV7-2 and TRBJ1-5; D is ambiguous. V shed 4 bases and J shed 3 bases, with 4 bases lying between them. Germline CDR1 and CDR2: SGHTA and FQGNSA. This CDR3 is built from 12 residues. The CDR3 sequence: CASSYHNQPQHF. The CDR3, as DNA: TGTGCCAGCAGCTACCACAATCAGCCCCAGCATTTT.

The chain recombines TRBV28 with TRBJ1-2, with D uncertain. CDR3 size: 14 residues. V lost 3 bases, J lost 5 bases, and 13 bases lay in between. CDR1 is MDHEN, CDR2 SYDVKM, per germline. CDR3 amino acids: CASSFSPAGYGYTF. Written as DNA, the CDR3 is TGTGCCAGCAGTTTCTCCCCGGCCGGGTATGGCTACACCTTC.

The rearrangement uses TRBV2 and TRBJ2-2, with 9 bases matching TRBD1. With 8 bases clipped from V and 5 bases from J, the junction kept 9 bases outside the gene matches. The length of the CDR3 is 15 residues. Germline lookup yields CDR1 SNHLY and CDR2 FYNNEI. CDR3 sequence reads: CASLRDREATGELFF. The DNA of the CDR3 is TGTGCCAGCCTACGGGACAGGGAAGCGACCGGGGAGCTGTTTTTT.

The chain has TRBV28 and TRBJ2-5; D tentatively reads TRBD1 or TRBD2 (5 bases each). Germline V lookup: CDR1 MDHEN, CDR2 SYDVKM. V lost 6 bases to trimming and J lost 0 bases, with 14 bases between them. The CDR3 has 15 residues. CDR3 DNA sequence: TGTGCCAGCAGCGGATGGGGGAGAGACCAAGAGACCCAGTACTTC. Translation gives CASSGWGRDQETQYF.

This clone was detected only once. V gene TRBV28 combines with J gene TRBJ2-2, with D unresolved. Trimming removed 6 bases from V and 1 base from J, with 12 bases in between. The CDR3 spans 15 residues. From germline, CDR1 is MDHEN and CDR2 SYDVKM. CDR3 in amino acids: CASSSPAKNTGELFF. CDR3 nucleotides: TGTGCCAGCAGCTCACCCGCAAAGAACACCGGGGAGCTGTTTTTT. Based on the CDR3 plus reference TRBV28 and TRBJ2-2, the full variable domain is DVKVTQSSRYLVKRTGEKVFLECVQDMDHENMFWYRQDPGLGLRLIYFSYDVKMKEKGDIPEGYSVSREKKERFSLILESASTNQTSMYLCASSSPAKNTGELFFGEGSRLTVL.

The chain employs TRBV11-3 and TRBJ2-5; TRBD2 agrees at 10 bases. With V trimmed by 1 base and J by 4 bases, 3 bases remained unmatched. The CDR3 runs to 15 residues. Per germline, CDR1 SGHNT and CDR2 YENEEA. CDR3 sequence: CASSLGLAGAETQYF. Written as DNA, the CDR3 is TGTGCCAGCAGCTTAGGGCTAGCGGGGGCAGAGACCCAGTACTTC.

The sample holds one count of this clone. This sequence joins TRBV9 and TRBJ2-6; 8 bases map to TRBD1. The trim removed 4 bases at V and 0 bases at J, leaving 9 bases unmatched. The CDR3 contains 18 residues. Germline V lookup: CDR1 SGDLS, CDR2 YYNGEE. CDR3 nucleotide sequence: TGTGCCAGCAGCTTCAGACAGGGGACCCTCTCTGGGGCCAACGTCCTGACTTTC. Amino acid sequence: CASSFRQGTLSGANVLTF.

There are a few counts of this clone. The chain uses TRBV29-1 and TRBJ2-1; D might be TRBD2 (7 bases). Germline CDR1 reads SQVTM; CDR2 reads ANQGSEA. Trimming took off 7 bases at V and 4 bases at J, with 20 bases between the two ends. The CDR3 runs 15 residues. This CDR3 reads CSGGRGSEPYNEQFF. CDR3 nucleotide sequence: TGCAGCGGGGGGCGCGGGAGTGAGCCTTACAATGAGCAGTTCTTC.

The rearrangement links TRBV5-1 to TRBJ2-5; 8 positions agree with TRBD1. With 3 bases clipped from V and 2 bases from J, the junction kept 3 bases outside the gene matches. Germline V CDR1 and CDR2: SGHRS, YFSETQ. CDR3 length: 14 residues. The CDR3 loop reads CASSWGDRQETQYF. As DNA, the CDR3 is TGCGCCAGCAGCTGGGGGGACAGGCAAGAGACCCAGTACTTC.

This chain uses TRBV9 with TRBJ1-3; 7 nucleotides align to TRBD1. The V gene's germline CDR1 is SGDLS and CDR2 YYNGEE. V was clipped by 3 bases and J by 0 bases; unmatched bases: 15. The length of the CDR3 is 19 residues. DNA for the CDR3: TGTGCCAGCAGCGGCGAGCCGGGACAGCCTAATTCCTCTGGAAACACCATATATTTT. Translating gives CASSGEPGQPNSSGNTIYF.

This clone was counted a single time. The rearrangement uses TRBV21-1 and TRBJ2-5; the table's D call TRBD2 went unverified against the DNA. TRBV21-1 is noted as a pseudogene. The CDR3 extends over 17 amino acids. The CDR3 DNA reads TGTGCCAGCAGCAAAGTAGCGCGACCCACCCCCCAAGAGACCCAGTACTTC. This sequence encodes CASSKVARPTPQETQYF.

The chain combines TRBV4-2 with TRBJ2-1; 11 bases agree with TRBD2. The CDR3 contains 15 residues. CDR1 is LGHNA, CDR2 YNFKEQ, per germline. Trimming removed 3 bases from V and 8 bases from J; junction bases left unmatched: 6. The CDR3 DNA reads TGTGCCAGCAGCCAGGTAGCGGGAGGGCGTGATGAGCAGTTCTTC. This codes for CASSQVAGGRDEQFF.

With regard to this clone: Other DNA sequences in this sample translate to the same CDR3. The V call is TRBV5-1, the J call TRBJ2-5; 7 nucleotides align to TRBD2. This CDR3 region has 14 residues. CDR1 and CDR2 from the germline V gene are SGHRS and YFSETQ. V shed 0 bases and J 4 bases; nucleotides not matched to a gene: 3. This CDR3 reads CASSLASSGETQYF. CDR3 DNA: TGCGCCAGCAGCTTGGCTTCTAGCGGAGAGACCCAGTACTTC.

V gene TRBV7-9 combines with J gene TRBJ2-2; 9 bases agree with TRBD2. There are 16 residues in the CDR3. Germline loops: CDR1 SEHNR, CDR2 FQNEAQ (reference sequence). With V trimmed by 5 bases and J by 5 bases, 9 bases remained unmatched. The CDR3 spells CASSPVGTSRTGELFF. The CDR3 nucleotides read TGTGCCAGCAGCCCGGTGGGGACTAGCAGGACCGGGGAGCTGTTTTTT.

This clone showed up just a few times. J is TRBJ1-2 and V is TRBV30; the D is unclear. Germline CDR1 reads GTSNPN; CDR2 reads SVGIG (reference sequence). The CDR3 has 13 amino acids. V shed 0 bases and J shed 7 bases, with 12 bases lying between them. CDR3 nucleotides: TGTGCCTGGAGTGTACGGACGATGGGTGGCTACACCTTC. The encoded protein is CAWSVRTMGGYTF.